The 12 T cell receptor beta chains reported below all come from one sample, sequenced in a study of blood T cell repertoires in COVID-19. Here immunoSEQ multiplex PCR was the method, and the copy in TCRdb shows in-frame clones only, minus some. The repertoire consists of 90,000 to 140,000 clones, with approximately 82% occurring once and the leading ten covering less than 20%. Input material: peripheral blood. The receptors derive from a woman aged 80 or older with acute or convalescent COVID-19.

The genes are TRBV18 and TRBJ2-6, with D perhaps TRBD1 (6 bases). The CDR3 covers 14 residues. V shed 5 bases and J shed 12 bases, with 17 bases lying between them. Germline V gives CDR1 KGHSH, CDR2 LQKENI. The CDR3 here is CASSYRDINSVLTF. The DNA for the CDR3 is TGTGCCAGCTCATATCGGGACATTAACAGCGTCCTGACTTTC.

This sequence joins TRBV19 and TRBJ2-3; 8 nucleotides agree with TRBD1. The CDR3 totals 15 residues. V lost 7 bases and J lost 2; bases outside the gene matches: 8. The germline V gene encodes CDR1 LNHDA and CDR2 SQIVND (reference sequence). The CDR3 DNA reads TGTGCCAGTACCTTGACAGGGGCGAACACAGATACGCAGTATTTT. It yields the protein CASTLTGANTDTQYF.

In its sample, this clone was seen a few times. CDR3 loop: CASSLATSAGELFF. The CDR3 bases are TGTGCCAGCAGCTTAGCCACTAGCGCCGGGGAGCTGTTTTTT. The gene calls are TRBV7-2 and TRBJ2-2, with 7 bases that match TRBD2. The germline V gene encodes CDR1 SGHTA and CDR2 FQGNSA. J lost 6 bases, V lost 0 bases, and 1 base had no gene match. The CDR3 has 14 amino acids.

The chain combines TRBV3-1 (or the pseudogene TRBV3-2) with TRBJ2-2; D is undetermined. V was trimmed by 1 base and J by 1 base, leaving 7 bases between them. The CDR3 is made up of 15 amino acids. The germline CDR1 and CDR2 sequences are LGHDT and YNNKEL (reference sequence). CDR3 bases: TGTGCCAGCAGCCAAGTCACCAGGAACACCGGGGAGCTGTTTTTT. Translating gives CASSQVTRNTGELFF.

CDR3 bases: TGTGCCAGCAGTTTATGGGAGGGGGATGAGCAGTTCTTC. Its protein is CASSLWEGDEQFF. The rearrangement uses TRBV27 and TRBJ2-1; TRBD2 is a possible D gene (7 bases). Germline CDR1 and CDR2: MNHEY and SMNVEV (reference sequence). Deletions cut 1 base from V and 8 bases from J, with 9 bases between. CDR3 size: 13 residues.

The chain has TRBV5-1 and TRBJ1-1; TRBD1 matches at 7 bases. The CDR3 has 14 amino acids. Germline values: CDR1 SGHRS, CDR2 YFSETQ. V gave up 5 bases and J gave up 1 base; unmatched junction bases: 5. The CDR3 spells CASSSGTANTEAFF. The CDR3, as DNA: TGCGCCAGCAGTTCCGGGACAGCGAACACTGAAGCTTTCTTT.

About this clone itself: One end of the junction does not line up with germline, which may come from a read error. This chain links TRBV2 with TRBJ1-4; possible D gene TRBD1, 6 bases. Germline CDR1 is SNHLY and CDR2 is FYNNEI. This CDR3 region has 13 residues. CDR3 in amino acids: CASTGGRQANWGF. The CDR3 DNA is TGTGCCAGCACTGGGGGTAGACAGGCCAACTGGGGCTTT.

This chain links TRBV29-1 with TRBJ2-2; 8 bases agree with TRBD2. In germline, CDR1 is SQVTM, CDR2 ANQGSEA. V was pared by 4 bases and J by 2 bases, with 3 bases of the junction left unmatched. The CDR3 spans 14 residues. CDR3 in amino acids: CSVVAGGNTGELFF. The CDR3, as DNA: TGCAGCGTTGTGGCGGGAGGTAACACCGGGGAGCTGTTTTTT.

The rearrangement uses TRBV5-1 and TRBJ2-6; a possible D gene is TRBD1 (6 bases). Germline V lookup: CDR1 SGHRS, CDR2 YFSETQ. This CDR3 has 16 residues. With 0 bases removed from V and 4 bases from J, the gap between germline ends came to 11 bases. The CDR3 sequence: CASSLDPGAGANVLTF. Here the CDR3 DNA reads TGCGCCAGCAGCTTGGACCCAGGGGCCGGGGCCAACGTCCTGACTTTC. Using reference TRBV5-1 and TRBJ2-6 for the parts outside the CDR3, the full variable domain is KAGVTQTPRYLIKTRGQQVTLSCSPISGHRSVSWYQQTPGQGLQFLFEYFSETQRNKGNFPGRFSGRQFSNSRSEMNVSTLELGDSALYLCASSLDPGAGANVLTFGAGSRLTVL.

This chain links TRBV5-1 with TRBJ2-5; 7 bases are shared with TRBD1. This CDR3 region has 15 residues. The V and J ends lost 0 bases and 4 bases, in that order; junction bases with no gene match: 6. Looked up from germline, CDR1 is SGHRS and CDR2 is YFSETQ. Written as DNA, the CDR3 is TGCGCCAGCAGCTTGGTGACAGGGAGCGGAGAGACCCAGTACTTC. Protein: CASSLVTGSGETQYF. Full variable domain (rest looked up from reference TRBV5-1 and TRBJ2-5): KAGVTQTPRYLIKTRGQQVTLSCSPISGHRSVSWYQQTPGQGLQFLFEYFSETQRNKGNFPGRFSGRQFSNSRSEMNVSTLELGDSALYLCASSLVTGSGETQYFGPGTRLLVL.

The gene calls are TRBV11-3 and TRBJ2-1, with D tentatively TRBD1 (6 bases). This CDR3 is built from 15 residues. The V and J ends lost 5 bases and 6 bases respectively, with 17 bases between them. The germline gives CDR1 SGHNT, CDR2 YENEEA. The CDR3 DNA reads TGTGCCAGCAGCGAGGGGCAGGGGAACCTCAATGAGCAGTTCTTC. Amino acid sequence: CASSEGQGNLNEQFF.

The chain links TRBV15 to TRBJ2-7; 9 bases are shared with TRBD1. V trimming: 0 bases; J trimming: 1 base; junction bases outside the gene matches: 4. CDR3 size: 16 residues. Germline CDR1 LNHNV, CDR2 YYDKDF (reference sequence). CDR3 nucleotide sequence: TGTGCCACCAGCAGAGATCCAGGACAGGGGTCCTACGAGCAGTACTTC. Its protein is CATSRDPGQGSYEQYF.